Sequencing of this T cell receptor (beta chain) was carried out in a study of blood T cell repertoires in COVID-19. This clone was seen more than once but under ten times. The CDR3 loop spans 14 amino acids. Per germline, CDR1 SGHRS and CDR2 YFSETQ. The V end was cut by 2 bases, the J end by 10 bases, with 18 bases between. Clones were read by immunoSEQ multiplex PCR, and TCRdb kept only the in-frame ones, dropping some. The data contain about 100,000 clones, about 80% of them singletons. The chain is built from TRBV5-1 and TRBJ1-1, with D possibly being TRBD1 (5 bases). The specimen was peripheral blood. This receptor was obtained from an older man with active or convalescent COVID-19. The CDR3 region has the DNA TGCGCCAGCAGCTTTGAAGGCGGTAGGCAGGGAGCTTTCTTT. It encodes CASSFEGGRQGAFF.